The clone carrying this T cell receptor beta chain showed up just a few times. Its antigen is as yet unknown. TCRdb passed the 5' RACE reads through MiXCR, listing each CDR3 protein once. Of about 700,000 distinct CDR3 sequences in the sample, roughly 6.2% are singletons; the top ten hold roughly 1.8%. The sample originates from a study of identical twins. The study's findings and limits: Findings depended on cross-sectional statistics rather than tracking the same donors. Fewer insertions marked abundant cord blood beta clonotypes; young adult naive trended weakly, memory not at all. Low generation probability was overrepresented in out-of-frame alpha sequences shared by twins. Models underestimated how often monozygotic twins shared out-of-frame TCR alpha.

Sequenced: naive T cells sorted from blood. The TCR sequence derives from a man aged 18 to 30 in good health.

The CDR3 loop reads CASSPLLKGKSSYNEQFF. The CDR3 nucleotides are TGTGCCAGCAGTCCTCTATTGAAGGGGAAGAGCTCCTACAATGAGCAGTTCTTC. The V gene is TRBV6-2 or TRBV6-3, the J gene TRBJ2-1; the D gene is possibly TRBD1 (5 bases). Trimming shortened V by 5 bases and J by 0 bases, and 20 bases separated the two germline ends. This CDR3 has 18 amino acids. Germline assignment: CDR1 MNHEY and CDR2 SVGEGT.